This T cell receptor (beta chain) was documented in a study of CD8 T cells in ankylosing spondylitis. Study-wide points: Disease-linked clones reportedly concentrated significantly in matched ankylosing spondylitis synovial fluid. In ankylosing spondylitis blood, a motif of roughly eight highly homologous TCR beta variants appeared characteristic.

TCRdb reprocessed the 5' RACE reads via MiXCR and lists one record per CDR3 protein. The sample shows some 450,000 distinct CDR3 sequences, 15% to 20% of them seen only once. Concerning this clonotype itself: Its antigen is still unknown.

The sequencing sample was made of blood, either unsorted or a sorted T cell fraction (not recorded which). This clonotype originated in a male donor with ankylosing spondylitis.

In DNA, the CDR3 is TGCAGTGCTAGTGGCGCTCACGATCAGCCCCAGCATTTT. It codes for CSASGAHDQPQHF. The chain has TRBV20-1 and TRBJ1-5, with D unclear. V was pared by 3 bases and J by 5 bases, with 11 bases between. Germline V gives CDR1 DFQATT, CDR2 SNEGSKA (reference sequence). The CDR3 runs to 13 residues.